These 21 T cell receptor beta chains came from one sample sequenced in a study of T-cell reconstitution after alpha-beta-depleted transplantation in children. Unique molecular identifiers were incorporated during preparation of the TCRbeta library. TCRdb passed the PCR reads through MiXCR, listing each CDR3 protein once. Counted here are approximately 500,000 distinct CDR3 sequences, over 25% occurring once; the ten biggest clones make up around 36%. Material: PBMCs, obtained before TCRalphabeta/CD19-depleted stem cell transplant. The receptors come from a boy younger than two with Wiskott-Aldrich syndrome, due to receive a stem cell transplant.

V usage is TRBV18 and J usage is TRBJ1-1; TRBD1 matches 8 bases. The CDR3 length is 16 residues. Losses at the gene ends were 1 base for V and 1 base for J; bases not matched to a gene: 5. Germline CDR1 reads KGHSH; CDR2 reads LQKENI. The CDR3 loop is CASSPLPDRGNTEAFF. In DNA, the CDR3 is TGTGCCAGCTCACCACTTCCAGACAGGGGGAACACTGAAGCTTTCTTT.

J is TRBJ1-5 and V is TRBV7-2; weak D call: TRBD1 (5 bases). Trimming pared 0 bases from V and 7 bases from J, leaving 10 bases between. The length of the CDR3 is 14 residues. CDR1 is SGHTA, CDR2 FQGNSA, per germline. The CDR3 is CASSLAIRGQPQHF. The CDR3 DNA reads TGTGCCAGCAGCTTAGCCATTAGGGGACAGCCCCAGCATTTT.

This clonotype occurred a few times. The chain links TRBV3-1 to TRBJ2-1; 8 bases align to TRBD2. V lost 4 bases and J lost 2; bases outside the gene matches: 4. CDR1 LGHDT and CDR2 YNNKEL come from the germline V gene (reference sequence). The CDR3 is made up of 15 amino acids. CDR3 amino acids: CASSRSGDPYNEQFF. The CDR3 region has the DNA TGTGCCAGCAGCCGTAGCGGGGATCCCTACAATGAGCAGTTCTTC.

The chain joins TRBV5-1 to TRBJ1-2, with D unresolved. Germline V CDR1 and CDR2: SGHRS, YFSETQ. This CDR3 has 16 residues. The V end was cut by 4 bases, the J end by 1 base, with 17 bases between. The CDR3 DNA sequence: TGCGCCAGCAGCCCGTACCCGGACGGAAATAACTATGGCTACACCTTC. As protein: CASSPYPDGNNYGYTF. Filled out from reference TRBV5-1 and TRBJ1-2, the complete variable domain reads KAGVTQTPRYLIKTRGQQVTLSCSPISGHRSVSWYQQTPGQGLQFLFEYFSETQRNKGNFPGRFSGRQFSNSRSEMNVSTLELGDSALYLCASSPYPDGNNYGYTFGSGTRLTVV.

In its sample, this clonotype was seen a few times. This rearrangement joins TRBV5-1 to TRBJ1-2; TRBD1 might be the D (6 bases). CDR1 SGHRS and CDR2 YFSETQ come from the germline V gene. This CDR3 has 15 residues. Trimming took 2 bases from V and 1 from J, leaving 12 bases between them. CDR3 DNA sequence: TGCGCCAGCAGCTTCCCAGGGGTGATTAACTATGGCTACACCTTC. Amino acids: CASSFPGVINYGYTF.

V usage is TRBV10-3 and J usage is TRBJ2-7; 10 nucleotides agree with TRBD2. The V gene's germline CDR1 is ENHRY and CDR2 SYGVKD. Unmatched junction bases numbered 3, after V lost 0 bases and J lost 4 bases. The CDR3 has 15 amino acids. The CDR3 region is CAISESSGRAYEQYF. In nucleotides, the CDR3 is TGTGCCATCAGTGAGTCGAGCGGGAGGGCTTACGAGCAGTACTTC.

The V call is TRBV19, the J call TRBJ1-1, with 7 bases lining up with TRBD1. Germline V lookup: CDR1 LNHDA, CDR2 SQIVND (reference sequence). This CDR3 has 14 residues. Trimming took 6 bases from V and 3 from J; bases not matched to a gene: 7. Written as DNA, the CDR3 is TGTGCCAGTAGACGAACAGGGGCTTACACTGAAGCTTTCTTT. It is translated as CASRRTGAYTEAFF.

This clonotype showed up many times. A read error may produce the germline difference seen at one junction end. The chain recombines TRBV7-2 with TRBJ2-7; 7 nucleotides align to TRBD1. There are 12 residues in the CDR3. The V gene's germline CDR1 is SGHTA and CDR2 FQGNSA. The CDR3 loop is CASSSTGYEQYF. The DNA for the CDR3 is TGCGCCAGCAGCTCGACAGGGTACGAGCAGTACTTC.

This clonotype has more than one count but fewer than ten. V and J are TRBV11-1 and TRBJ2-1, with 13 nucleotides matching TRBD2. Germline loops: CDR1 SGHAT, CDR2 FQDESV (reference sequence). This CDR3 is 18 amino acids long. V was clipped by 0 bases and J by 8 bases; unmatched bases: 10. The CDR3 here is CASSLAFPGLAGLDEQFF. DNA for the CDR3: TGTGCCAGCAGCTTAGCGTTCCCGGGACTAGCGGGGCTGGATGAGCAGTTCTTC.

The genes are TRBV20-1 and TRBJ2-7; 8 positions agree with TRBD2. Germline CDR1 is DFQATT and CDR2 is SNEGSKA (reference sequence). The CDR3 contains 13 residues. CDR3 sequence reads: CRAVLAGSYEQYF. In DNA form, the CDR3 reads TGCAGAGCGGTCCTAGCGGGCTCCTACGAGCAGTACTTC.

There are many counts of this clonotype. The CDR3 reads CASSTLGATSYEQYF. The CDR3 DNA sequence: TGCGCCAGCAGCACCCTAGGGGCGACCTCCTACGAGCAGTACTTC. The chain carries TRBV5-1 and TRBJ2-7; D perhaps matches TRBD1 (5 bases). Germline values: CDR1 SGHRS, CDR2 YFSETQ. Trimming shortened V by 4 bases and J by 0 bases, and 14 bases separated the two germline ends. This CDR3 is built from 15 residues.

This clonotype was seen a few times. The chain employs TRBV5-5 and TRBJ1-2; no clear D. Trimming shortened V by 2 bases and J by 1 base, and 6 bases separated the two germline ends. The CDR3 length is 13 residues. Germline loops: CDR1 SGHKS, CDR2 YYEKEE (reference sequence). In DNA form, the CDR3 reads TGTGCCAGCAGCTTTGAGGTTAACTATGGCTACACCTTC. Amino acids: CASSFEVNYGYTF.

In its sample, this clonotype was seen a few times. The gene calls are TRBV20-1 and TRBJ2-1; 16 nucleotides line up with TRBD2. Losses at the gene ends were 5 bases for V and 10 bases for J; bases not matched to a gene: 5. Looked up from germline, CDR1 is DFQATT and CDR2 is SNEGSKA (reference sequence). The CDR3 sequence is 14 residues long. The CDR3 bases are TGCAGTGCTGGGACTAGCGGGAGGGCGAGGGAGCAGTTCTTC. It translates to CSAGTSGRAREQFF.

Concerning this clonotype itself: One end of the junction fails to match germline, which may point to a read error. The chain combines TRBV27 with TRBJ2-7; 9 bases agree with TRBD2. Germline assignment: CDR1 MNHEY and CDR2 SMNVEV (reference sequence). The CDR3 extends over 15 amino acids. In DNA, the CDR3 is TGTGCCAGCAGTTCTCCGGCGGGAGGGTACTACGAGCAGAACTTC. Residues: CASSSPAGGYYEQNF.

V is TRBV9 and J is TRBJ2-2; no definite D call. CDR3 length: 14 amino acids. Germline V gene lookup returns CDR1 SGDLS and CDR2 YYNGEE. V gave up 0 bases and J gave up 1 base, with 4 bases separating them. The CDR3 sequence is CASSVVGNTGELFF. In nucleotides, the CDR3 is TGTGCCAGCAGCGTAGTGGGGAACACCGGGGAGCTGTTTTTT.

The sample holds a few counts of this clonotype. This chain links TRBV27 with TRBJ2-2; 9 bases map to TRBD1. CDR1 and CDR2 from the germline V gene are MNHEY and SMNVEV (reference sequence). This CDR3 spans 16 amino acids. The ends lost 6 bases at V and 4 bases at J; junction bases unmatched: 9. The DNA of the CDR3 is TGTGCCAGCAGACTTGGGACAGGGATATCCACCGGGGAGCTGTTTTTT. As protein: CASRLGTGISTGELFF.

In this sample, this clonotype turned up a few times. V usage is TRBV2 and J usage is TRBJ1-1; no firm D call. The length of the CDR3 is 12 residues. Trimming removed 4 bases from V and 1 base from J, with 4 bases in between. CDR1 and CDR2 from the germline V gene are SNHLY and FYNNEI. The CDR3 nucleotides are TGTGCCAGCAGTGGGGAGAACACTGAAGCTTTCTTT. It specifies CASSGENTEAFF.

The CDR3 protein is CASSDYLSSYNEQFF. Written as DNA, the CDR3 is TGTGCCAGCAGCGATTACCTTAGCTCCTACAATGAGCAGTTCTTC. V gene TRBV7-9 combines with J gene TRBJ2-1, with D unresolved. V was cut by 5 bases and J by 0 bases, with 11 bases left in between. This CDR3 has 15 residues. CDR1 is SEHNR, CDR2 FQNEAQ, per germline (reference sequence). The full variable domain, completed using reference TRBV7-9 and TRBJ2-1, is DTGVSQNPRHKITKRGQNVTFRCDPISEHNRLYWYRQTLGQGPEFLTYFQNEAQLEKSRLLSDRFSAERPKGSFSTLEIQRTEQGDSAMYLCASSDYLSSYNEQFFGPGTRLTVL.

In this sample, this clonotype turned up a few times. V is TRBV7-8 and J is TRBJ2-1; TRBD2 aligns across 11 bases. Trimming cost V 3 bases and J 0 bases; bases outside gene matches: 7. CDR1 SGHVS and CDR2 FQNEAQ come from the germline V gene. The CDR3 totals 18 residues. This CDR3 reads CASSFPGTSGSSYNEQFF. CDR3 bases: TGTGCCAGCAGCTTCCCCGGGACTAGCGGTAGCTCCTACAATGAGCAGTTCTTC. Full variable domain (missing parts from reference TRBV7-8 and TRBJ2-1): GAGVSQSPRYKVAKRGQDVALRCDPISGHVSLFWYQQALGQGPEFLTYFQNEAQLDKSGLPSDRFFAERPEGSVSTLKIQRTQQEDSAVYLCASSFPGTSGSSYNEQFFGPGTRLTVL.

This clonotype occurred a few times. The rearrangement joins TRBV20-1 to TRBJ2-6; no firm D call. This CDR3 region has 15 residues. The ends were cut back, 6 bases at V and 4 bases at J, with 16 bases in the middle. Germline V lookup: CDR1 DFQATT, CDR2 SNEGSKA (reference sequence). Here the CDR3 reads CSASRRTPGANVLTF. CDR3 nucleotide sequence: TGCAGTGCCTCAAGAAGAACGCCGGGGGCCAACGTCCTGACTTTC.

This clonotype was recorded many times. For the CDR3, the DNA is TGTGCCAGCAGTCCACAGGGGGCCCACGAGCAGTACTTC. Amino acids: CASSPQGAHEQYF. The J gene is TRBJ2-7, the V gene TRBV12-3 or TRBV12-4, with TRBD1 identical over 9 bases. The length of the CDR3 is 13 residues. Trimming cost V 5 bases and J 5 bases; bases outside gene matches: 4.